Listed here are 2 T cell receptor beta chains from one sample, sequenced in a study of T-cell reconstitution after alpha-beta-depleted transplantation in children. Preparing the TCRbeta library involved the use of unique molecular identifiers. Via MiXCR, TCRdb re-called the PCR reads, giving one row per CDR3 protein. The table records some 830,000 distinct CDR3 sequences, approximately 15% of them present only once. Sequences were derived from PBMCs, mostly from graft donor cells, sampled 360 days after TCRalphabeta/CD19-depleted stem cell transplant. These receptors were taken from a male patient between 10 and 17 years old who had a stem cell transplant for acute lymphoblastic leukemia, so the T cells may come from the graft donor.

This rearrangement joins TRBV7-2 to TRBJ2-6; D call uncertain. Looked up from germline, CDR1 is SGHTA and CDR2 is FQGNSA. Trimming pared 2 bases from V and 0 bases from J, leaving 11 bases between. This CDR3 is 17 amino acids long. CDR3 in amino acids: CASSLPPPISGANVLTF. CDR3 sequence (DNA): TGTGCCAGCAGCTTACCTCCTCCAATCTCTGGGGCCAACGTCCTGACTTTC.

This clonotype was seen only a few times. This chain connects TRBV6-2 or TRBV6-3 to TRBJ2-2; 16 nucleotides align to TRBD2. Germline V gene lookup returns CDR1 MNHEY and CDR2 SVGEGT. After removal of 6 bases from V and 5 bases from J, the junction contained 12 bases not matched to a gene. The CDR3 is made up of 19 amino acids. For the CDR3, the DNA is TGTGCCAGCAGCAACGGGACTAGCGGGAGGGCCGTAAGGACCGGGGAGCTGTTTTTT. Its protein is CASSNGTSGRAVRTGELFF.